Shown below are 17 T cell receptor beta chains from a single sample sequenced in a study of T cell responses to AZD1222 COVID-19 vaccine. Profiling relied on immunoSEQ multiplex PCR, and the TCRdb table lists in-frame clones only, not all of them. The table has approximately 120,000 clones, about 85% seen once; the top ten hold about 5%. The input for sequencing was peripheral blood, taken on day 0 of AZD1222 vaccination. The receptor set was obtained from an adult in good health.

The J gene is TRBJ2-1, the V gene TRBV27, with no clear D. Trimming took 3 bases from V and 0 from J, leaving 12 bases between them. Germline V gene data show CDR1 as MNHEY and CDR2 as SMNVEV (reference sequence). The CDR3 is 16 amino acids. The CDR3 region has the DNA TGTGCCAGCAGTTTCCAAGTCTCCCGCTCCTACAATGAGCAGTTCTTC. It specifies CASSFQVSRSYNEQFF.

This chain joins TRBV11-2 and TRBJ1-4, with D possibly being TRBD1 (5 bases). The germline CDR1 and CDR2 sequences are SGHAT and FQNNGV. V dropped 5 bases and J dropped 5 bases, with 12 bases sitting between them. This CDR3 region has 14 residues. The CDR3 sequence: CASSRTGGNEKLFF. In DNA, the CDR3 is TGTGCCAGCAGCCGCACTGGGGGGAATGAAAAACTGTTTTTT.

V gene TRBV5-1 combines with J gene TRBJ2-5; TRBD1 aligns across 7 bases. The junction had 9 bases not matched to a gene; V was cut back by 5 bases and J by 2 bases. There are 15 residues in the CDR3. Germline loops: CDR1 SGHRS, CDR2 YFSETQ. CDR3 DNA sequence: TGCGCCAGCAGGTTGCAGGGACAGCTACAAGAGACCCAGTACTTC. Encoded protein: CASRLQGQLQETQYF.

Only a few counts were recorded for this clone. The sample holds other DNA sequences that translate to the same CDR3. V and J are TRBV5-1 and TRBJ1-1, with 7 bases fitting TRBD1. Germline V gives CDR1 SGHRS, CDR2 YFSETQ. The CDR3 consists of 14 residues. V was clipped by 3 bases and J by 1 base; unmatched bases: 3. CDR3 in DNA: TGCGCCAGCAGCTCGGGACAGTCGAACACTGAAGCTTTCTTT. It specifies CASSSGQSNTEAFF. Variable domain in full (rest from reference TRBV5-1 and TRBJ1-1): KAGVTQTPRYLIKTRGQQVTLSCSPISGHRSVSWYQQTPGQGLQFLFEYFSETQRNKGNFPGRFSGRQFSNSRSEMNVSTLELGDSALYLCASSSGQSNTEAFFGQGTRLTVV.

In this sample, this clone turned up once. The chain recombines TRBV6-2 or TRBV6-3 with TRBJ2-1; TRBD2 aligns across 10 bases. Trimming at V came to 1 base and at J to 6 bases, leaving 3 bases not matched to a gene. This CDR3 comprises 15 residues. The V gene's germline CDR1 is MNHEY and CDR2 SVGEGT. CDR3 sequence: CASSYLASGSNEQFF. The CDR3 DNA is TGTGCCAGCAGTTACTTGGCTAGCGGGAGCAATGAGCAGTTCTTC.

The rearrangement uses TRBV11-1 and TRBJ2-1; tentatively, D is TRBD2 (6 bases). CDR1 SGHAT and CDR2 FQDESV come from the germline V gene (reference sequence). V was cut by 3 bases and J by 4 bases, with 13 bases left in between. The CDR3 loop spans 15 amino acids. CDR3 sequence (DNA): TGTGCCAGCAGCTTTCAGGCAGGGAGGTACAATGAGCAGTTCTTC. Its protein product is CASSFQAGRYNEQFF.

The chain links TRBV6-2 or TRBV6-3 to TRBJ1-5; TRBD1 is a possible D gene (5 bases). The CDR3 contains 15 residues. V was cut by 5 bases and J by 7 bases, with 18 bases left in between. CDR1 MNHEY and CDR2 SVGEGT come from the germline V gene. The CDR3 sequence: CASSQEDMGRQPQHF. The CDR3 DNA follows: TGTGCCAGCAGTCAAGAGGACATGGGCAGGCAGCCCCAGCATTTT.

In DNA, the CDR3 is TGTGCCAGCTACCTAAGGGCCGACTATGGCTACACCTTC. Protein product: CASYLRADYGYTF. The V call is TRBV28, the J call TRBJ1-2, with D hard to call. Trimming cost V 8 bases and J 3 bases, with 13 bases left between them. The CDR3 contains 13 residues. From germline, CDR1 is MDHEN and CDR2 SYDVKM.

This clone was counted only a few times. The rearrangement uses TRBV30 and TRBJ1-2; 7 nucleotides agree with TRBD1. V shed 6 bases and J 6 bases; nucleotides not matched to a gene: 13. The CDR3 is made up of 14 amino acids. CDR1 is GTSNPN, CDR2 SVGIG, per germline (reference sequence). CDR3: CACYARQGWDGYTF. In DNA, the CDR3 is TGTGCCTGCTACGCTCGACAGGGATGGGATGGCTACACCTTC.

Here the CDR3 reads CASSTSGLIIEQFF. In DNA, the CDR3 is TGCGCCAGCAGTACCTCGGGACTAATCATTGAGCAGTTCTTC. The chain is built from TRBV5-1 and TRBJ2-1; 7 bases fit TRBD2. Per germline, CDR1 SGHRS and CDR2 YFSETQ. Trimming at V came to 5 bases and at J to 9 bases, leaving 11 bases not matched to a gene. CDR3 size: 14 residues.

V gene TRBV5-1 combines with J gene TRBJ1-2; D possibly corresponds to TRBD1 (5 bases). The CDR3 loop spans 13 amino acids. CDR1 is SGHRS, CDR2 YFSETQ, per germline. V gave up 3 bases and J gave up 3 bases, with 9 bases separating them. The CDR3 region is CASSSGRDYGYTF. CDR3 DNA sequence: TGCGCCAGCAGCTCGGGACGGGACTATGGCTACACCTTC.

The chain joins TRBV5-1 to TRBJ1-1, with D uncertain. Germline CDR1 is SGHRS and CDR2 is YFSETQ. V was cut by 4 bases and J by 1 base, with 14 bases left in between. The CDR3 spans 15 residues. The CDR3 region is CASSPNANQNTEAFF. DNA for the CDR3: TGCGCCAGCAGCCCCAATGCAAACCAGAACACTGAAGCTTTCTTT.

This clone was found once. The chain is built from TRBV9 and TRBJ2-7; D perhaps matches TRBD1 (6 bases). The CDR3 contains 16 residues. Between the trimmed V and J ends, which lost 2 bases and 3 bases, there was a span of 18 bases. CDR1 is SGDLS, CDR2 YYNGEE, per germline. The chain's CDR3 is CASSVEGDMRVYEQYF. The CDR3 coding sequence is TGTGCCAGCAGCGTCGAGGGGGACATGAGGGTCTACGAGCAGTACTTC. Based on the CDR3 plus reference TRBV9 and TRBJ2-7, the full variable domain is DSGVTQTPKHLITATGQRVTLRCSPRSGDLSVYWYQQSLDQGLQFLIQYYNGEERAKGNILERFSAQQFPDLHSELNLSSLELGDSALYFCASSVEGDMRVYEQYFGPGTRLTVT.

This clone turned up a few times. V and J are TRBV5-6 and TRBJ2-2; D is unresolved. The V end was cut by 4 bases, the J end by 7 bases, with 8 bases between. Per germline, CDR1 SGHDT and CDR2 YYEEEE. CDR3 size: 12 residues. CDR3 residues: CASSPWGGELFF. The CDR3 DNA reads TGTGCCAGCAGCCCGTGGGGCGGGGAGCTGTTTTTT. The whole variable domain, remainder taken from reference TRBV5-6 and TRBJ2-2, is DAGVTQSPTHLIKTRGQQVTLRCSPKSGHDTVSWYQQALGQGPQFIFQYYEEEERQRGNFPDRFSGHQFPNYSSELNVNALLLGDSALYLCASSPWGGELFFGEGSRLTVL.

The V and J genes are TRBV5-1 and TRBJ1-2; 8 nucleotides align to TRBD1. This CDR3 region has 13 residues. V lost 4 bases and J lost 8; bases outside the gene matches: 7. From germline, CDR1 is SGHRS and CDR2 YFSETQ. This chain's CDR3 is CASSPDRDRGYTF. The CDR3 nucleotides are TGCGCCAGCAGCCCGGACAGGGACAGGGGCTACACCTTC.

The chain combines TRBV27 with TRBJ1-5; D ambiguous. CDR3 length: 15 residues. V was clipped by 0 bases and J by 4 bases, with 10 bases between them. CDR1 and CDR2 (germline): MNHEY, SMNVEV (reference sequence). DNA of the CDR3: TGTGCCAGCAGTTTATCCTCCCGACCTAATCAGCCCCAGCATTTT. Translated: CASSLSSRPNQPQHF.

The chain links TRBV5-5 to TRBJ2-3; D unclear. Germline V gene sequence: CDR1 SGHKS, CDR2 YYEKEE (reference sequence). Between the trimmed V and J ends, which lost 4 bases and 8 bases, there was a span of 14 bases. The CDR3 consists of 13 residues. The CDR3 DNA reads TGTGCCAGCAGCCTGGGCTCGGATAGTACGCAGTATTTT. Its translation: CASSLGSDSTQYF. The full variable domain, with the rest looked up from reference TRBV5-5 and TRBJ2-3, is DAGVTQSPTHLIKTRGQQVTLRCSPISGHKSVSWYQQVLGQGPQFIFQYYEKEERGRGNFPDRFSARQFPNYSSELNVNALLLGDSALYLCASSLGSDSTQYFGPGTRLTVL.